Listed here are 6 T cell receptor beta chains from one sample, sequenced in a study of blood T cell repertoires in COVID-19. Clones were read by immunoSEQ multiplex PCR, and TCRdb kept only the in-frame ones, dropping some. This sample has about 53,000 clones, with 86% found just once. The specimen sequenced was peripheral blood. Receptors were obtained from a man aged 80 or over with acute or convalescent COVID-19.

In the case of this clone: Other DNA sequences in this sample translate to the same CDR3. The genes are TRBV19 and TRBJ1-2, with TRBD1 identical over 7 bases. J gave up 5 bases and V 2 bases, and 5 bases lay outside the gene matches. Germline CDR1 is LNHDA and CDR2 is SQIVND (reference sequence). The CDR3 has 14 residues. The CDR3: CASSIKTGVYGYTF. CDR3 DNA: TGTGCCAGTAGTATAAAAACAGGGGTATATGGCTACACCTTC.

The rearrangement uses TRBV2 and TRBJ2-3; TRBD2 matches 13 bases. After removal of 7 bases from V and 5 bases from J, the junction contained 9 bases not matched to a gene. The CDR3 consists of 16 residues. Germline CDR1 and CDR2: SNHLY and FYNNEI. The CDR3 DNA reads TGTGCCAGCATCATACTAGCGGGGGGGCCTTTAGATACGCAGTATTTT. It is translated as CASIILAGGPLDTQYF.

CDR3 loop: CASSLGGIRTEAFF. As DNA, the CDR3 is TGCGCCAGCAGCTTGGGCGGGATTAGAACTGAAGCTTTCTTT. The chain carries TRBV5-1 and TRBJ1-1; D remains ambiguous. Trimming took off 0 bases at V and 5 bases at J, with 11 bases between the two ends. Germline CDR1 SGHRS, CDR2 YFSETQ. This CDR3 has 14 residues. Using reference TRBV5-1 and TRBJ1-1 for the parts outside the CDR3, the full variable domain is KAGVTQTPRYLIKTRGQQVTLSCSPISGHRSVSWYQQTPGQGLQFLFEYFSETQRNKGNFPGRFSGRQFSNSRSEMNVSTLELGDSALYLCASSLGGIRTEAFFGQGTRLTVV.

The chain links TRBV7-9 to TRBJ1-1; no definite D call. Trimming stripped 5 bases from V and 2 bases from J, with 18 bases between. The CDR3 extends over 16 amino acids. Germline loops: CDR1 SEHNR, CDR2 FQNEAQ (reference sequence). CDR3 in amino acids: CASSARLNTGNTEAFF. CDR3 nucleotide sequence: TGTGCCAGCAGCGCTCGATTAAATACGGGAAACACTGAAGCTTTCTTT.

The rearrangement uses TRBV30 and TRBJ1-2, with unresolved D. Trimming left V 0 bases short and J 6 bases short, with 14 bases between. CDR3 length: 14 amino acids. Germline V lookup: CDR1 GTSNPN, CDR2 SVGIG (reference sequence). Written as DNA, the CDR3 is TGTGCCTGGAGTGTCGTTACAGTGTGGGATGGCTACACCTTC. This gives the protein CAWSVVTVWDGYTF.

In this sample, this clone turned up a few times. This chain uses TRBV5-8 with TRBJ1-4; TRBD1 matches at 7 bases. Germline CDR1 reads SGHTS; CDR2 reads YDEGEE. The CDR3 has 17 amino acids. J was trimmed by 3 bases and V by 0 bases; bases with no gene match: 8. CDR3 coding DNA: TGTGCCAGCAGCTTGGAAGTCATCCAGGGGGCTAATGAAAAACTGTTTTTT. Its protein product is CASSLEVIQGANEKLFF.